This T cell receptor (beta chain) is from a study of cytomegalovirus exposure and HLA in healthy donors. With 0 bases removed from V and 1 base from J, the gap between germline ends came to 13 bases. This CDR3 is built from 17 residues. From germline, CDR1 is LGHNA and CDR2 YSLEER. This clone has just a few counts. Its matching antigen is unknown. Primers included in the PCR were 60 Vbeta and 13 Jbeta primers. Assay used: immunoSEQ multiplex PCR; TCRdb lists only in-frame clones, some missing. The data show around 50,000 clones, 83% seen once. Study observations and caveats: Previous analysis showed most TCR beta V segments were productive about 87% or about 30% of the time.

V and J are TRBV4-3 and TRBJ2-1; maybe TRBD1 (6 bases). The clonotype comes from a man aged 30 to 39 in good health and CMV-seronegative. The sample consisted of PBMCs. DNA for the CDR3: TGCGCCAGCAGCCAAGAGGGGGCAGGGGCATCCTACAATGAGCAGTTCTTC. It translates to CASSQEGAGASYNEQFF.